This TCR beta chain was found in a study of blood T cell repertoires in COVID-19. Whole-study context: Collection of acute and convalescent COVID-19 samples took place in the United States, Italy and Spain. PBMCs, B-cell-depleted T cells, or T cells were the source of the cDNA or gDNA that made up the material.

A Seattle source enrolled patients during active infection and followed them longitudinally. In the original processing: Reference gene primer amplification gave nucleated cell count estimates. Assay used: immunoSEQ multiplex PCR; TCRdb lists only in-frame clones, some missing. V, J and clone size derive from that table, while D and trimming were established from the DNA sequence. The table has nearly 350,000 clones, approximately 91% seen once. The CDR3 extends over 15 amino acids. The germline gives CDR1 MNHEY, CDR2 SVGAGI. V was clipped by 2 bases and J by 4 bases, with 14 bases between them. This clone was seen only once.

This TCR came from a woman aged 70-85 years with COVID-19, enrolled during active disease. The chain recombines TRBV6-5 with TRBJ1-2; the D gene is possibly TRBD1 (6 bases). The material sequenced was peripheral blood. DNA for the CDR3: TGTGCCAGCAGTTACACCTTGGGGGCGGGCTATGGCTACACCTTC. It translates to CASSYTLGAGYGYTF.